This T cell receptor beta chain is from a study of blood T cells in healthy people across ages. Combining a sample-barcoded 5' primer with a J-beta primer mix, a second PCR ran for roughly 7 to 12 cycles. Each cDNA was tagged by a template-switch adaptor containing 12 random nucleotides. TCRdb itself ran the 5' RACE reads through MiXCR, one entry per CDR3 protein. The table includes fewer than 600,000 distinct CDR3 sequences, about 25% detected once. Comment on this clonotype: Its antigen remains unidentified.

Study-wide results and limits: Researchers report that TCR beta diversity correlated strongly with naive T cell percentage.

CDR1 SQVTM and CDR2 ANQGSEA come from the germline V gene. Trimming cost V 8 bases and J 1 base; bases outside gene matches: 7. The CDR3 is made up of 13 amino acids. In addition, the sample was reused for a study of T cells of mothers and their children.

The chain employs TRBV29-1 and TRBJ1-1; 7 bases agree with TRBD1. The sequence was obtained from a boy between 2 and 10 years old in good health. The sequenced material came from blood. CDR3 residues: CSSRGQRNTEAFF. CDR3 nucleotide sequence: TGCAGCTCTCGGGGACAGAGGAACACTGAAGCTTTCTTT.